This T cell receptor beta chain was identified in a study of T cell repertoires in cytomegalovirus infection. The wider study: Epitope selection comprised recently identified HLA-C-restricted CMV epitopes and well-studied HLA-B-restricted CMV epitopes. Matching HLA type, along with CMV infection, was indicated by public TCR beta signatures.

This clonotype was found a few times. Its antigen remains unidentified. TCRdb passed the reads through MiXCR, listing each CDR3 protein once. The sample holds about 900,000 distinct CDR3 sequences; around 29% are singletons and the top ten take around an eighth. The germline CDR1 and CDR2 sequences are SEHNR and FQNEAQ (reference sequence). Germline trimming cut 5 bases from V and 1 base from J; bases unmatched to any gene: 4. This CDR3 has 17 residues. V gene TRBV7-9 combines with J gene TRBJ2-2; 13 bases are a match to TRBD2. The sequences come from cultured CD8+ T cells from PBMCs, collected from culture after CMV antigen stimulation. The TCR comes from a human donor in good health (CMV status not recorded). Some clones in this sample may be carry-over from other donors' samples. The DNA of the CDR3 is TGTGCCAGCAGCCGGACTAGCGGGGGCCTGAACACCGGGGAGCTGTTTTTT. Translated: CASSRTSGGLNTGELFF.